The clone carrying this TCR beta chain was seen many times. Its antigen is undetermined. The germline V gene encodes CDR1 DFQATT and CDR2 SNEGSKA (reference sequence). The CDR3 consists of 14 residues. V was cut by 1 base and J by 5 bases, with 14 bases left in between. TCRdb itself ran the 5' RACE reads through MiXCR, one entry per CDR3 protein. Of over 45,000 distinct CDR3 sequences listed, 7.1% are singletons. The sample comes from a study of T cells after yellow fever vaccination. In the study overall: When fractions had low cell numbers, they were prepared with SMART-Seq v4 Ultra Low Input.

General observations from the study: CD4 and CD8 compartments shared a small share of clonotypes, likely from convergent recombination. From the bulk population, abundant clonotypes could contaminate and appear within FACS-sorted repertoires.

This sequence joins TRBV20-1 and TRBJ1-1; possible D gene TRBD1, 6 bases. The TCR was taken from a man aged 18 to 29 who received the YFV17D yellow fever vaccine. The sequencing here drew on CD8+ T cells sorted from PBMCs, taken on the day of the first yellow fever vaccination. The CDR3 region has the DNA TGCAGTGCTAGAGGAACAGGGTCGGTGACTGAAGCTTTCTTT. It codes for CSARGTGSVTEAFF.